The present entry profiles one TCR beta chain with its context. This entry is derived from a study of blood T cell repertoires in COVID-19. Enrolment of Seattle patients took place during active infection, and they were followed longitudinally. Profiling relied on immunoSEQ multiplex PCR, and the TCRdb table lists in-frame clones only, not all of them. The table has about 330,000 clones, 87% seen once. The CDR3 length is 14 residues. Germline CDR1 LGHDT, CDR2 YNNKEL (reference sequence). Trimming stripped 4 bases from V and 4 bases from J, with 13 bases between. The chain links TRBV3-1 (or the pseudogene TRBV3-2) to TRBJ1-2; D uncertain. This receptor was taken from a man aged 25-45 years with COVID-19, enrolled during active disease. The sample taken for sequencing was peripheral blood. The CDR3 loop is CASSLLADVYGYTF. The DNA of the CDR3 is TGTGCCAGCAGCCTCCTGGCAGATGTCTATGGCTACACCTTC.